The 25 T cell receptor beta chains in this list originate from one sample, sequenced in a study of Graves' ophthalmopathy and Graves' hyperthyroidism. RNA transcripts served as template for amplifying TCR beta CDR3 sequences. Investigators did first-round RT-PCR with HTBI primers, then second-round multiplex PCR. TCRdb re-called the multiplex PCR reads with MiXCR, one entry per CDR3 protein. This table holds more than 550,000 distinct CDR3 sequences, roughly 39% found once. The sequencing input was peripheral blood. These TCRs come from an adult man with Graves' ophthalmopathy.

V gene TRBV18 combines with J gene TRBJ1-2; D call uncertain. The CDR3 contains 14 residues. V was clipped by 0 bases and J by 3 bases, with 8 bases between them. Germline CDR1 reads KGHSH; CDR2 reads LQKENI. The CDR3 DNA reads as TGTGCCAGCTCACCACCTGCACAGTACTATGGCTACACCTTC. Protein: CASSPPAQYYGYTF.

The table lists this clonotype with many counts. The chain uses TRBV7-9 and TRBJ2-5; D remains ambiguous. The CDR3 loop spans 14 amino acids. Germline CDR1 is SEHNR and CDR2 is FQNEAQ (reference sequence). The V gene lost 2 bases and the J gene lost 2 bases, with 9 bases spanning the gap. The CDR3, as DNA: TGTGCCAGCAGCTTATACGCCTTTCAAGAGACCCAGTACTTC. Translated, it gives CASSLYAFQETQYF.

This clonotype has at least ten counts. The gene calls are TRBV12-3 or TRBV12-4 and TRBJ1-2; maybe TRBD1 (5 bases). CDR3 size: 14 residues. V was clipped by 3 bases and J by 2 bases, with 10 bases between them. In nucleotides, the CDR3 is TGTGCCAGCAGTTTTCGCGACAGAAACTATGGCTACACCTTC. Encoded protein: CASSFRDRNYGYTF.

In this sample, this clonotype turned up many times. The rearrangement joins TRBV4-1 to TRBJ1-5, with 8 bases identical to TRBD1. With 4 bases clipped from V and 7 bases from J, the junction kept 6 bases outside the gene matches. Per germline, CDR1 MGHRA and CDR2 YSYEKL. The length of the CDR3 is 14 residues. CDR3 in amino acids: CASSLTDRDQPQHF. The DNA for the CDR3 is TGCGCCAGCAGCCTCACGGACAGGGACCAGCCCCAGCATTTT.

On this clonotype: A much larger clone differs from this one at a single base, so this may be a read error. The chain employs TRBV2 and TRBJ2-5; 7 bases are a match to TRBD2. Per germline, CDR1 SNHLY and CDR2 FYNNEI. Trimming removed 6 bases from V and 5 bases from J; junction bases left unmatched: 18. This CDR3 has 17 residues. The CDR3 DNA sequence: TGTGCCAGCAGCTTAGGTGGGGACGGGGGGAGAGCGGAGACCCAGTACTTC. Residues: CASSLGGDGGRAETQYF.

The chain couples TRBV9 to TRBJ1-2; no definite D call. Germline lookup yields CDR1 SGDLS and CDR2 YYNGEE. The CDR3 loop spans 13 amino acids. Deletions cut 0 bases from V and 8 bases from J, with 11 bases between. The CDR3 reads CASSVAQKEGYTF. The DNA of the CDR3 is TGTGCCAGCAGCGTAGCACAGAAGGAAGGCTACACCTTC.

This clonotype has a count of ten or more. The chain recombines TRBV2 with TRBJ1-4, with D perhaps TRBD1 (6 bases). From germline, CDR1 is SNHLY and CDR2 FYNNEI. Deletions cut 7 bases from V and 7 bases from J, with 13 bases between. The CDR3 covers 13 residues. DNA for the CDR3: TGTGCCAGCAAGGGACAACCGGGTGAAAAACTGTTTTTT. Its translation: CASKGQPGEKLFF.

The V gene is TRBV9, the J gene TRBJ2-7; TRBD2 is a possible D gene (6 bases). Trimming left V 7 bases short and J 4 bases short, with 12 bases between. This CDR3 comprises 12 residues. Germline CDR1 and CDR2: SGDLS and YYNGEE. The CDR3, as DNA: TGTGCCAGCTTAGCGGATGGGTACGAGCAGTACTTC. Its translation is CASLADGYEQYF.

Details on this clonotype: Relative to the germline gene, one junction end is altered; a read error may explain this. The rearrangement joins TRBV7-6 to TRBJ1-5; weak D call: TRBD1 (6 bases). The germline CDR1 and CDR2 sequences are SGHVS and FNYEAQ. The CDR3 length is 16 residues. CDR3 in amino acids: CASSLDRSNSNQPQHF. In nucleotides, the CDR3 is TGTGCCAGCAGTTTAGACAGGAGCAATAGCAATCAGCCCCAGCATTTT.

This clonotype was counted at least ten times. A much larger clone differs from this one at a single base, so this may be a read error. The rearrangement joins TRBV29-1 to TRBJ1-4, with D uncertain. Germline-derived CDR1 and CDR2 are SQVTM and ANQGSEA. Trimming pared 8 bases from V and 13 bases from J, leaving 26 bases between. The CDR3 has 14 residues. The CDR3 loop reads CSMGDWQTHGSLFF. The CDR3 DNA reads as TGCAGCATGGGCGATTGGCAGACGCATGGATCACTGTTTTTT.

Ten or more counts support this clonotype. The J gene is TRBJ1-2, the V gene TRBV20-1; TRBD1 is a possible D gene (5 bases). The CDR3 sequence is 12 residues long. The V end lost 3 bases, the J end lost 7 bases, and 12 bases lay between the germline ends. Germline CDR1 reads DFQATT; CDR2 reads SNEGSKA (reference sequence). This chain's CDR3 is CSASAAQGGYTF. The CDR3 bases are TGCAGTGCTAGTGCCGCCCAGGGTGGCTACACCTTC.

About this clonotype: A much larger clone lies one base from this, so it may be a read error. The CDR3 does not end in the conserved phenylalanine or tryptophan, so this is likely a read error. The chain links TRBV5-1 to TRBJ1-1; D gene uncertain. The CDR3 contains 15 residues. Germline V lookup: CDR1 SGHRS, CDR2 YFSETQ. V was clipped by 2 bases and J by 4 bases, with 15 bases between them. The CDR3 DNA reads as TGCGCCAGCAGCTTCCAGGACCCTCGGGGCACTGAAGCTTTCCTT. Encoded protein: CASSFQDPRGTEAFL.

This chain uses TRBV7-8 with TRBJ2-7; 10 nucleotides align to TRBD1. CDR1 is SGHVS and CDR2 is FQNEAQ in the germline V gene. The ends lost 5 bases at V and 3 bases at J; junction bases unmatched: 7. The CDR3 is 15 residues long. The CDR3, as DNA: TGTGCCAGCAGCCCTCCCGGGACAGGGGACTACGAGCAGTACTTC. Its protein product is CASSPPGTGDYEQYF.

The table lists this clonotype with many counts. The chain recombines TRBV5-1 with TRBJ1-2; a possible D gene is TRBD1 (6 bases). CDR1 and CDR2 from the germline V gene are SGHRS and YFSETQ. Between the trimmed V and J ends, which lost 4 bases and 2 bases, there was a span of 15 bases. This CDR3 spans 15 amino acids. This CDR3 is CASSRAQGENYGYTF. In DNA form, the CDR3 reads TGCGCCAGCAGCCGCGCACAGGGAGAGAACTATGGCTACACCTTC.

V and J are TRBV19 and TRBJ2-2; 10 positions match TRBD1. The CDR3 consists of 17 residues. Germline lookup yields CDR1 LNHDA and CDR2 SQIVND (reference sequence). Trimming took 0 bases from V and 5 from J; bases not matched to a gene: 6. CDR3 bases: TGTGCCAGTAGTATAGAGAGGGACAGGGGAAGGACCGGGGAGCTGTTTTTT. Protein: CASSIERDRGRTGELFF.

This chain joins TRBV7-8 and TRBJ1-6; possible D gene TRBD1, 5 bases. This CDR3 contains 15 residues. The V and J ends lost 1 base and 11 bases respectively, with 15 bases between them. Per the germline V gene, CDR1 is SGHVS and CDR2 is FQNEAQ. As DNA, the CDR3 is TGTGCCAGCAGCTTAGAACGGGGCAAGGGGACACCCCTCCACTTT. Translated: CASSLERGKGTPLHF.

This clonotype was recorded many times. The chain links TRBV10-3 to TRBJ2-7, with a possible D match to TRBD2 (5 bases). Per germline, CDR1 ENHRY and CDR2 SYGVKD. Between the trimmed V and J ends, which lost 4 bases and 5 bases, there was a span of 21 bases. CDR3 length: 16 amino acids. The CDR3: CAISGSGSRYVDEQYF. Here the CDR3 DNA reads TGTGCCATCAGTGGATCGGGGTCACGGTATGTGGACGAGCAGTACTTC.

This rearrangement joins TRBV2 to TRBJ1-4; TRBD1 is a possible D gene (5 bases). The germline V and J ends were trimmed by 4 bases and 8 bases, with 11 bases remaining between them. CDR1 and CDR2 (germline): SNHLY, FYNNEI. This CDR3 is built from 13 residues. CDR3 sequence: CASSARGEEKLFF. CDR3 in DNA: TGTGCCAGCAGTGCAAGGGGCGAAGAAAAACTGTTTTTT. Together with reference TRBV2 and TRBJ1-4, the CDR3 gives the full variable domain: EPEVTQTPSHQVTQMGQEVILRCVPISNHLYFYWYRQILGQKVEFLVSFYNNEISEKSEIFDDQFSVERPDGSNFTLKIRSTKLEDSAMYFCASSARGEEKLFFGSGTQLSVL.

The chain employs TRBV2 and TRBJ2-6; perhaps D is TRBD1 or TRBD2 (5 bases each). This CDR3 is 15 amino acids long. The V gene lost 1 base and the J gene lost 4 bases, with 8 bases spanning the gap. Germline V gene lookup returns CDR1 SNHLY and CDR2 FYNNEI. The CDR3 reads CASSEGGWGANVLTF. CDR3 nucleotides: TGTGCCAGCAGTGAAGGGGGGTGGGGGGCCAACGTCCTGACTTTC.

This clonotype was counted many times. The chain uses TRBV19 and TRBJ1-2, with a tentative D call TRBD1 (5 bases). Per the germline V gene, CDR1 is LNHDA and CDR2 is SQIVND (reference sequence). The V end lost 6 bases, the J end lost 4 bases, and 12 bases lay between the germline ends. The CDR3 is 13 residues long. CDR3 region: CASRSRGGYGYTF. CDR3 nucleotides: TGTGCCAGTAGATCCCGGGGGGGCTATGGCTACACCTTC.

This clonotype was counted many times. The junction shows a germline mismatch at one end, possibly a read error. The rearrangement uses TRBV7-7 and TRBJ2-5, with D possibly matching TRBD1 (6 bases). This CDR3 is 15 amino acids long. CDR1 is SSHAT and CDR2 is FNYEAQ in the germline V gene (reference sequence). CDR3 amino acids: CASSFLDSEQETQYF. CDR3 in DNA: TGTGCTAGCAGCTTCTTGGACAGCGAGCAAGAGACCCAGTACTTC.

In its sample, this clonotype was seen many times. This rearrangement joins TRBV6-5 to TRBJ2-7; weak D call: TRBD1 (6 bases). The CDR3 contains 14 residues. V lost 2 bases, J lost 0 bases, and 8 bases lay in between. Germline CDR1 is MNHEY and CDR2 is SVGAGI. CDR3 in amino acids: CASSYRTDSYEQYF. CDR3 bases: TGTGCCAGCAGTTACAGGACAGACTCCTACGAGCAGTACTTC.

In its sample, this clonotype was seen many times. The chain links TRBV7-2 to TRBJ1-6; the match to TRBD1 covers 7 bases. The germline V gene has CDR1 SGHTA and CDR2 FQGNSA. Unmatched junction bases numbered 3, after V lost 0 bases and J lost 7 bases. CDR3 length: 15 amino acids. CDR3 loop: CASSLAGQQNSPLHF. The CDR3 nucleotides are TGTGCCAGCAGCTTAGCGGGACAGCAAAATTCACCCCTCCACTTT.

Notes on this clonotype: The junction does not match germline at one end; this may be a read error. V is TRBV10-3 and J is TRBJ1-2; no clear D gene. The CDR3 has 14 residues. The germline gives CDR1 ENHRY, CDR2 SYGVKD. In nucleotides, the CDR3 is TGTGCCAGCAGTAGCAGTTGGGGTACCTATGGCTACACCTTC. Translated, it gives CASSSSWGTYGYTF.

This clonotype was seen at least ten times. The genes are TRBV24-1 and TRBJ1-5; D remains ambiguous. In germline, CDR1 is KGHDR, CDR2 SFDVKD. This CDR3 contains 15 residues. V was clipped by 3 bases and J by 3 bases, with 11 bases between them. The CDR3 DNA reads TGTGCCACCAGTGATGGTGGAGGCTACAATCAGCCCCAGCATTTT. This sequence encodes CATSDGGGYNQPQHF.